This is a list of T cell receptor beta chains from one sample in a study of blood T cell repertoires in COVID-19. Profiling relied on immunoSEQ multiplex PCR, and the TCRdb table lists in-frame clones only, not all of them. The sample contains about 120,000 clones, about four fifths of which appear only once. The specimen was peripheral blood. Receptor source: a human donor in a cohort sampled during active COVID-19. The CDR3 runs from the conserved cysteine through the conserved F or W. Each record gives: clone size, J gene, D gene, CDR3 length, V gene, CDR3 protein, CDR3 DNA. The D gene is left open where the match is weak. Rows may omit the clone size; those that give it use once, few, many or a size class.

>.|TRBJ1-5|TRBD1|15|TRBV6-6
CASSQTGGSGQPQHF
TGTGCCAGCAGTCAGACAGGGGGCTCTGGTCAGCCCCAGCATTTT
>once|TRBJ1-1|TRBD1|12|TRBV14
CASSQTGLTAFF
TGTGCCAGCAGCCAGACAGGGTTAACAGCTTTCTTT
>few|TRBJ1-2|.|15|TRBV18
CASSPPGGVNYGYTF
TGTGCCAGCTCACCACCCGGGGGAGTTAACTATGGCTACACCTTC
>few|TRBJ1-2|.|15|TRBV7-2
CASSFTGPPTVSYTF
TGTGCCAGCAGCTTTACAGGACCCCCAACTGTAAGCTACACCTTC
>once|TRBJ2-3|TRBD1|16|TRBV5-1
CASSPDRDRLVDTQYF
TGCGCCAGCAGCCCGGATCGGGACAGGCTTGTGGATACGCAGTATTTT
>.|TRBJ2-1|.|14|TRBV6-5
CASRRPGTPNEQFF
TGTGCCAGCAGACGTCCTGGGACACCCAATGAGCAGTTCTTC
>once|TRBJ1-4|TRBD1|15|TRBV11-2
CASSGPTGANEKLFF
TGTGCCAGCAGCGGGCCGACAGGGGCTAATGAAAAACTGTTTTTT
>.|TRBJ2-5|TRBD1|15|TRBV30
CAWSPGTGFQETQYF
TGTGCCTGGAGCCCCGGGACAGGATTTCAAGAGACCCAGTACTTC
>.|TRBJ2-7|.|13|TRBV6-1
CASSDAVQEWQYF
TGTGCCAGCAGTGATGCCGTACAAGAATGGCAGTACTTC
>.|TRBJ2-7|TRBD2|16|TRBV4-2
CASSQGTSGRFYEQYF
TGTGCCAGCAGCCAAGGGACTAGCGGGAGGTTCTACGAGCAGTACTTC
>.|TRBJ1-2|.|16|TRBV27
CASRRTGGANHYGYTF
TGTGCCAGCAGGAGGACGGGGGGCGCAAATCACTATGGCTACACCTTC
>once|TRBJ2-1|TRBD2|15|TRBV28
CASSLWLAGGGEQFF
TGTGCCAGCAGTTTATGGCTAGCGGGAGGAGGTGAGCAGTTCTTC
>.|TRBJ2-5|.|16|TRBV6-2/TRBV6-3
CASSYGSGAQQETQYF
TGTGCCAGCAGTTACGGTTCAGGGGCACAACAAGAGACCCAGTACTTC
>few|TRBJ2-7|TRBD1|15|TRBV2
CASSEETGQYNEQYF
TGTGCCAGCAGTGAGGAGACAGGGCAATACAACGAGCAGTACTTC
>.|TRBJ1-5|.|14|TRBV20-1
CSASSGRGGQPQHF
TGCAGTGCTAGTAGTGGGCGGGGAGGGCAGCCCCAGCATTTT
>.|TRBJ1-2|.|11|TRBV29-1
CSVASHHGYTF
TGCAGCGTTGCGAGTCACCATGGCTACACCTTC
>.|TRBJ2-5|.|13|TRBV6-5
CASGSRAGGTQYF
TGTGCCAGCGGGTCTAGAGCTGGAGGAACCCAGTACTTC
>once|TRBJ1-1|.|14|TRBV3-1/TRBV3-2
CASSQGAGRTEAFF
TGTGCCAGCAGCCAAGGAGCAGGGCGCACTGAAGCTTTCTTT
>once|TRBJ1-2|.|13|TRBV24-1
CATSAYGDYGYTF
TGTGCCACCAGTGCATACGGGGATTATGGCTACACCTTC
>.|TRBJ2-5|TRBD1|15|TRBV7-2
CASSSSTGWQETQYF
TGTGCCAGCAGCTCGTCGACAGGGTGGCAAGAGACCCAGTACTTC
>.|TRBJ2-7|TRBD2|13|TRBV7-3
CASSLSSGGPQYF
TGTGCCAGCAGCTTAAGTAGCGGGGGTCCCCAGTACTTC
>.|TRBJ2-2|TRBD1|16|TRBV7-2
CASSSSRDRASGELFF
TGTGCCAGCAGCTCCAGCCGGGACAGGGCAAGCGGGGAGCTGTTTTTT
>.|TRBJ1-1|.|16|TRBV28
CASSPQVGGTNTEAFF
TGTGCCAGCAGTCCCCAAGTGGGGGGAACGAACACTGAAGCTTTCTTT
>.|TRBJ1-5|TRBD1|13|TRBV6-5
CASRRTGGGPQHF
TGTGCCAGCAGAAGGACAGGGGGCGGGCCCCAGCATTTT
>.|TRBJ2-1|.|13|TRBV2
CASNQQGSGEQFF
TGTGCCAGCAACCAACAGGGATCGGGTGAGCAGTTCTTC
>.|TRBJ2-1|TRBD1|16|TRBV5-8
CASSLGTVSSYNEQFF
TGTGCCAGCAGCCTCGGGACAGTGAGCTCCTACAATGAGCAGTTCTTC
>once|TRBJ2-7|.|12|TRBV3-1/TRBV3-2
CASSPLRGEQYF
TGTGCCAGCAGCCCCCTTCGGGGTGAGCAGTACTTC
>.|TRBJ1-2|TRBD1|11|TRBV20-1
CSAGQVGGYTF
TGCAGTGCGGGACAGGTCGGTGGCTACACCTTC
>once|TRBJ1-3|.|15|TRBV7-6
CASSLQAVSGNTIYF
TGTGCCAGCAGCTTACAGGCAGTCTCTGGAAACACCATATATTTT
>.|TRBJ1-5|TRBD1|15|TRBV19
CASSQGQVENQPQHF
TGTGCCAGTAGTCAAGGACAGGTCGAAAATCAGCCCCAGCATTTT
>.|TRBJ1-5|TRBD1|14|TRBV27
CASSLMTGGQPQHF
TGTGCCAGCAGTTTAATGACAGGGGGCCAGCCCCAGCATTTT
>.|TRBJ1-5|.|13|TRBV4-3
CASSQGANQPQHF
TGCGCCAGCAGCCAGGGGGCGAATCAGCCCCAGCATTTT
>.|TRBJ2-3|.|15|TRBV9
CASSGGNPKTDTQYF
TGTGCCAGCAGCGGAGGGAATCCCAAAACAGATACGCAGTATTTT
>.|TRBJ2-3|.|14|TRBV13
CASRSGTSTDTQYF
TGTGCCAGCAGGTCCGGGACTAGCACAGATACGCAGTATTTT
>.|TRBJ1-2|TRBD1|14|TRBV6-5
CASTYTGQGQPYTF
TGTGCCAGCACCTATACAGGACAGGGTCAGCCTTACACCTTC
>.|TRBJ2-3|.|13|TRBV2
CASRTTSDSTQYF
TGTGCCAGCAGGACGACTAGTGACAGTACGCAGTATTTT
>.|TRBJ2-7|.|15|TRBV19
CASSPRDTLGPEQYF
TGTGCCAGTAGTCCTCGGGACACCCTCGGTCCCGAGCAGTACTTC
>.|TRBJ2-7|.|19|TRBV6-1
CASSETTHRGGRDGDEQYF
TGTGCCAGCAGTGAGACGACCCACCGGGGAGGTCGCGACGGGGACGAGCAGTACTTC
>.|TRBJ1-5|.|16|TRBV28
CASSLFPGILNQPQHF
TGTGCCAGCAGTTTATTCCCAGGGATCCTTAATCAGCCCCAGCATTTT
>.|TRBJ2-7|.|14|TRBV7-2
CASSLYTSIYEQYF
TGTGCCAGCAGCTTATACACAAGTATCTACGAGCAGTACTTC
>.|TRBJ2-7|.|17|TRBV7-2
CASSLDLISGGVNEQYF
TGTGCCAGCAGCTTAGACCTCATATCAGGAGGGGTCAACGAGCAGTACTTC
>once|TRBJ2-7|.|14|TRBV21-1
CASSKVATGYEQYF
TGTGCCAGCAGCAAAGTAGCGACAGGGTATGAGCAGTACTTC
>once|TRBJ1-1|TRBD1|18|TRBV5-5
CASSARDRGRLMNTEAFF
TGTGCCAGCAGCGCCAGGGACAGGGGGCGGTTAATGAACACTGAAGCTTTCTTT
>.|TRBJ2-5|TRBD1|14|TRBV11-3
CASTPEGAQETQYF
TGTGCCAGCACCCCAGAGGGGGCCCAAGAGACCCAGTACTTC
>.|TRBJ1-2|.|14|TRBV5-6
CASLPTGGGYGYTF
TGTGCCAGTCTACCAACCGGGGGGGGGTATGGCTACACCTTC
>.|TRBJ2-7|TRBD1|14|TRBV5-1
CASSLDSGQNEQYF
TGCGCCAGCAGCTTGGATTCGGGACAGAACGAGCAGTACTTC
>.|TRBJ2-1|.|17|TRBV4-2
CASSQDSAETLYNEQFF
TGTGCCAGCAGCCAAGATAGCGCGGAGACCCTCTACAATGAGCAGTTCTTC
>.|TRBJ2-7|.|12|TRBV3-1/TRBV3-2
CASSQGLSEQYF
TGTGCCAGCAGCCAAGGCCTAAGCGAGCAGTACTTC
>few|TRBJ2-7|TRBD1|17|TRBV24-1
CATSGRGQGAATYEQYF
TGTGCCACCAGTGGCCGGGGACAGGGCGCGGCGACCTACGAGCAGTACTTC
>.|TRBJ1-3|TRBD1|15|TRBV19
CASSIGTGNGNTIYF
TGTGCCAGTAGTATCGGGACAGGAAATGGAAACACCATATATTTT